The clone carrying this T cell receptor (beta chain) was detected ten times or more. Its cognate antigen is unknown. Unique molecular identifiers were attached to individual cDNA molecules. TCRdb reanalysed the 5' RACE reads using MiXCR and keeps one entry per CDR3 protein. The data contain about 70,000 distinct CDR3 sequences, around an eighth of them seen just once; the ten biggest clones take up 1.3%. The sample comes from a study of early T cells in non-severe SARS-CoV-2 infection. Study-wide context: Chains were not paired, and sequencing was done on bulk RNA from unsorted whole blood. General study findings and limits: The study's VDJdb matching favored anti-spike CD8 responses and missed private and CD4 specificities.

The germline gives CDR1 KGHSH, CDR2 LQKENI. This CDR3 region has 16 residues. Trimming stripped 4 bases from V and 3 bases from J, with 18 bases between. The chain carries TRBV18 and TRBJ1-2; TRBD1 is a possible D gene (6 bases). The source is an adult who was a healthcare worker with PCR-confirmed SARS-CoV-2 infection or an uninfected control (not recorded which). The sample taken for sequencing was whole blood. This chain's CDR3 is CASSQRDTGSDYGYTF. The CDR3 nucleotides are TGTGCCAGCTCACAACGGGACACAGGTAGTGACTATGGCTACACCTTC.